What follows are 23 T cell receptor beta chains derived from one specimen sequenced in a study of shared clonotypes between healthy human individuals. CD45RO negativity and positive selection for CCR7 defined naive CD8 cells, a population that excluded terminally differentiated effector memory CD45RA+ cells. Sequenced by immunoSEQ multiplex PCR; TCRdb stores in-frame clones only, minus some. The table has about 1,800,000 clones, roughly 94% seen once. Sequencing input: naive CD8+ T cells sorted from blood. The receptors stem from a man between 18 and 29 years old in good health.

The chain is built from TRBV10-3 and TRBJ2-7; D tentatively reads TRBD1 or TRBD2 (5 bases each). The CDR3 sequence is 15 residues long. Per germline, CDR1 ENHRY and CDR2 SYGVKD. V was shortened by 3 bases and J by 0 bases, with 12 bases between the two germline ends. The CDR3 coding sequence is TGTGCCATCAGTGATAGGGACCGGAGCTCCTACGAGCAGTACTTC. Protein sequence: CAISDRDRSSYEQYF.

V usage is TRBV7-3 and J usage is TRBJ2-3, with D possibly matching TRBD2 (7 bases). This CDR3 is 16 amino acids long. V lost 5 bases to trimming and J lost 1 base, with 16 bases between them. Germline CDR1 reads SGHTA; CDR2 reads FQGTGA. The CDR3 spells CASSPGRGPRTDTQYF. The CDR3 DNA reads as TGTGCCAGCAGCCCCGGGCGGGGGCCCCGCACAGATACGCAGTATTTT.

This chain uses TRBV13 with TRBJ2-7; TRBD2 aligns across 8 bases. The CDR3 totals 14 residues. From germline, CDR1 is PRHDT and CDR2 FYEKMQ (reference sequence). V gave up 3 bases and J gave up 3 bases; unmatched junction bases: 4. CDR3 region: CASSLQRESYEQYF. The CDR3 DNA reads as TGTGCCAGCAGCTTGCAGCGGGAGAGCTACGAGCAGTACTTC.

The chain is built from TRBV10-3 and TRBJ2-3; 12 positions match TRBD2. Unmatched junction bases numbered 11, after V lost 6 bases and J lost 1 base. This CDR3 spans 18 amino acids. The germline V gene has CDR1 ENHRY and CDR2 SYGVKD. The chain's CDR3 is CAIRTQLAGGPGTDTQYF. The CDR3 coding sequence is TGTGCCATCAGGACCCAGCTAGCGGGAGGGCCGGGCACAGATACGCAGTATTTT.

This chain links TRBV6-8 with TRBJ2-1, with 9 bases aligning to TRBD1. With 9 bases clipped from V and 5 bases from J, the junction kept 8 bases outside the gene matches. CDR3 length: 14 amino acids. From germline, CDR1 is MNHGY and CDR2 SAAAGT. CDR3 protein: CARQDRGNHNEQFF. The CDR3 DNA is TGTGCCAGACAGGACAGGGGAAATCACAATGAGCAGTTCTTC.

This chain connects TRBV10-2 to TRBJ2-1; weak D call: TRBD2 (5 bases). The CDR3 extends over 14 amino acids. CDR1 is WSHSY and CDR2 is SAAADI in the germline V gene. V was pared by 3 bases and J by 7 bases, with 13 bases between. As DNA, the CDR3 is TGCGCCAGCAGTGAAACCAGCGGATGGAATGAGCAGTTCTTC. This sequence encodes CASSETSGWNEQFF.

Concerning this clone itself: A junction end diverges from the germline sequence, so it may reflect a read error. The chain links TRBV7-7 to TRBJ1-1; D unresolved. Per the germline V gene, CDR1 is SSHAT and CDR2 is FNYEAQ (reference sequence). This CDR3 is built from 14 residues. The CDR3 protein is CASSPLTLNTEAFF. CDR3 nucleotides: TGTGCTAGCAGCCCCTTGACATTGAACACTGAAGCTTTCTTT.

The chain employs TRBV2 and TRBJ1-5, with a weak D call TRBD1 (5 bases). The germline V gene encodes CDR1 SNHLY and CDR2 FYNNEI. The CDR3 contains 13 residues. Trimming left V 7 bases short and J 2 bases short, with 9 bases between. Written as DNA, the CDR3 is TGTGCCAGCAAAACAGGAGGCAATCAGCCCCAGCATTTT. Encoded protein: CASKTGGNQPQHF.

The chain carries TRBV2 and TRBJ2-5, with D maybe TRBD2 (5 bases). Trimming left V 6 bases short and J 5 bases short, with 22 bases between. The germline V gene has CDR1 SNHLY and CDR2 FYNNEI. The CDR3 has 16 residues. CDR3 in DNA: TGTGCCAGCAGGTTCTCTAGCTACCGCCTCGGGGAGACCCAGTACTTC. Its protein product is CASRFSSYRLGETQYF.

The chain recombines TRBV5-6 with TRBJ2-3; TRBD1 or TRBD2 may be the D gene (5 bases each). V lost 4 bases, J lost 8 bases, and 14 bases lay in between. The germline gives CDR1 SGHDT, CDR2 YYEEEE. The length of the CDR3 is 13 residues. The CDR3 DNA is TGTGCCAGCAGCGGGGCAAGCGGATCTACGCAGTATTTT. Translating it yields CASSGASGSTQYF.

The V call is TRBV6-5, the J call TRBJ1-3; D unresolved. The CDR3 spans 15 residues. Germline loops: CDR1 MNHEY, CDR2 SVGAGI. The V end lost 4 bases, the J end lost 3 bases, and 13 bases lay between the germline ends. Here the CDR3 DNA reads TGTGCCAGCAGTTCGCTAGATGGGGATGGAAACACCATATATTTT. Residues: CASSSLDGDGNTIYF.

The chain couples TRBV9 to TRBJ2-3, with TRBD2 matching over 8 bases. Losses at the gene ends were 3 bases for V and 9 bases for J; bases not matched to a gene: 15. This CDR3 has 16 residues. Per the germline V gene, CDR1 is SGDLS and CDR2 is YYNGEE. CDR3 DNA sequence: TGTGCCAGCAGCGAATGGGGTAGCGGGGCGGAGTGGACGCAGTATTTT. Protein sequence: CASSEWGSGAEWTQYF. Looking up the rest from reference TRBV9 and TRBJ2-3 gives the full variable domain: DSGVTQTPKHLITATGQRVTLRCSPRSGDLSVYWYQQSLDQGLQFLIQYYNGEERAKGNILERFSAQQFPDLHSELNLSSLELGDSALYFCASSEWGSGAEWTQYFGPGTRLTVL.

This clone occurred a few times. V usage is TRBV29-1 and J usage is TRBJ1-2, with D uncertain. V was shortened by 5 bases and J by 7 bases, with 11 bases between the two germline ends. The germline V gene encodes CDR1 SQVTM and CDR2 ANQGSEA. The CDR3 contains 11 residues. The CDR3 protein is CSVSRLGGYTF. The CDR3 coding sequence is TGCAGCGTTTCTCGGTTGGGTGGCTACACCTTC.

The chain combines TRBV29-1 with TRBJ2-1; D perhaps matches TRBD1 (5 bases). Germline CDR1 reads SQVTM; CDR2 reads ANQGSEA. Trimming stripped 2 bases from V and 6 bases from J, with 14 bases between. This CDR3 has 14 residues. Here the CDR3 DNA reads TGCAGCGTTGAATATGTACCAGGGCCCAATGAGCAGTTCTTC. This encodes CSVEYVPGPNEQFF.

V usage is TRBV10-1 and J usage is TRBJ2-1; 15 nucleotides line up with TRBD2. Germline V lookup: CDR1 WNHNN, CDR2 SYGVQD (reference sequence). With V trimmed by 3 bases and J by 2 bases, 8 bases remained unmatched. The CDR3 sequence is 19 residues long. The CDR3 reads CASSEAGLAGGRTYNEQFF. DNA of the CDR3: TGCGCCAGCAGTGAAGCGGGACTAGCGGGAGGTAGGACCTACAATGAGCAGTTCTTC.

The V call is TRBV28, the J call TRBJ1-2; D possibly corresponds to TRBD1 (6 bases). Looked up from germline, CDR1 is MDHEN and CDR2 is SYDVKM. Trimming removed 5 bases at V and 4 bases at J, with 23 bases between. This CDR3 has 17 amino acids. The CDR3 sequence: CASSPPPGEDRTYGYTF. The CDR3 nucleotides are TGTGCCAGCAGTCCACCCCCCGGCGAGGACAGAACCTATGGCTACACCTTC.

J is TRBJ2-7 and V is TRBV7-8; a possible D gene is TRBD2 (6 bases). Trimming removed 5 bases at V and 5 bases at J, with 13 bases between. Germline assignment: CDR1 SGHVS and CDR2 FQNEAQ. The CDR3 spans 13 residues. The CDR3 DNA follows: TGTGCCAGCAGCGCCGGATGGGGGGACGAGCAGTACTTC. Protein sequence: CASSAGWGDEQYF.

The chain combines TRBV29-1 with TRBJ2-1, with D possibly being TRBD2 (5 bases). The V gene's germline CDR1 is SQVTM and CDR2 ANQGSEA. The CDR3 extends over 12 amino acids. CDR3 residues: CNYIDGDNEQFF. The DNA for the CDR3 is TGCAACTATATAGACGGGGACAATGAGCAGTTCTTC.

CDR3 nucleotide sequence: TGTGCCAGCAGCTTTGGAACAGGGGTTGGAGAGCAGTACTTC. This translates into CASSFGTGVGEQYF. The chain joins TRBV5-6 to TRBJ2-7; TRBD1 matches at 7 bases. J lost 7 bases, V lost 2 bases, and 9 bases had no gene match. Per the germline V gene, CDR1 is SGHDT and CDR2 is YYEEEE. The CDR3 has 14 amino acids.

As concerns this clone: Other DNA sequences within the sample encode an identical CDR3. The chain joins TRBV4-1 to TRBJ2-7; perhaps TRBD1 as D (5 bases). The length of the CDR3 is 15 residues. CDR1 and CDR2 (germline): MGHRA, YSYEKL. V was clipped by 0 bases and J by 1 base, with 10 bases between them. The CDR3: CASSQERQGSYEQYF. The DNA for the CDR3 is TGCGCCAGCAGCCAAGAACGCCAGGGATCCTACGAGCAGTACTTC.

This chain joins TRBV4-3 and TRBJ2-2; D is unresolved. This CDR3 is built from 13 residues. V was shortened by 3 bases and J by 7 bases, with 9 bases between the two germline ends. Germline loops: CDR1 LGHNA, CDR2 YSLEER. CDR3 DNA: TGCGCCAGCAGCCACTTGCTCCTCGGGGAGCTGTTTTTT. Protein sequence: CASSHLLLGELFF.

The V call is TRBV27, the J call TRBJ2-1; D perhaps matches TRBD2 (5 bases). V was shortened by 3 bases and J by 0 bases, with 12 bases between the two germline ends. Germline CDR1 and CDR2: MNHEY and SMNVEV (reference sequence). The CDR3 extends over 16 amino acids. CDR3: CASSLTLGSSYNEQFF. DNA for the CDR3: TGTGCCAGCAGTTTGACCTTAGGGAGCTCCTACAATGAGCAGTTCTTC.

V usage is TRBV4-1 and J usage is TRBJ2-7, with TRBD2 matching over 11 bases. The trim removed 2 bases at V and 4 bases at J, leaving 7 bases unmatched. The germline CDR1 and CDR2 sequences are MGHRA and YSYEKL. The CDR3 contains 16 residues. CDR3 in DNA: TGCGCCAGCAGCCAAACCGGGACTAGCGGTTTTTACGAGCAGTACTTC. It is translated as CASSQTGTSGFYEQYF.